This TCR beta chain appears in the sequencing data of a study of T cell responses to AZD1222 COVID-19 vaccine (dated by TCRdb to 2020 to 2022). Study-level background: AZD1222 recipients with second doses at about 4 weeks or about 12 weeks were pooled, because spike-specific TCR depth and breadth did not differ between schedules. TCR sequencing covered roughly 230 trial participants: roughly 200 given two doses of AZD1222 and approximately 25 given two doses of MenACWY control vaccine. Enrollment into the trials was organized by age into subgroups of 18-55, 56-69 and 70-plus years, and those subgroups contained roughly 150, 30 and 60 TCR-sequenced participants, respectively. Points the paper makes about the study in general: Participants were mostly white British, with more females than males. The authors suggested clonal diversity may have been underestimated. In the small 56-69-year group, the increase in depth fell short of significance, most likely because of low power. Reportedly, close to half of the unique spike-specific TCRs recognized epitopes lying outside the regions that are mutated in the B.1.351 and B.1.1.7 variants. Because no day 14 peak-response samples were available, repertoires were characterized only after the peak T cell response. After two AZD1222 doses, both the breadth and the depth of spike-specific TCRs were significantly higher than at day 0 and than in MenACWY recipients. Conclusions about previously exposed vaccinees are limited because only 5 or 6 AZD1222 recipients were SARS-CoV-2 seropositive at baseline. CD4 TCRs associated with the vaccine covered the entire spike protein, and the dominant responses were in regions 160-218 and 743-854.

As for this clone: Its antigen is unknown. Base qualities are missing; no much larger clone stands one base away.

V and J are truncated by 7 bases and 5 bases respectively, leaving an intervening sequence of 11 bases. The CDR3 contains 13 residues, cysteine and phenylalanine counted. Just the 39-base CDR3 DNA is kept, in frame starting at base 1. For CDR1 and CDR2, the germline V gene lists SNHLY and FYNNEI. The CDR3 regions of human TCRbeta chains were analyzed by immunosequencing. In the original analysis: Repertoire TCRs were checked for matches against a reference library of SARS-CoV-2-specific TCRs that had been generated using the MIRA antigen-specificity platform. Breadth was defined as the fraction of unique TCRs that were SARS-CoV-2-associated, and depth was defined as the fraction of total T cells that were SARS-CoV-2-associated. Each spike-specific TCR was assigned to its reactive spike region and to a CD4 or CD8 class using the MIRA data. Log10-transformed breadth and depth values were compared by one-way ANOVA with Sidak's multiple comparisons tests. TCRdb mirrors the immuneACCESS table, restricted to in-frame sequences. Some clones are absent from its copies; in checked studies, under half trace to an unresolved V gene, and the reason for the others is unknown. V and J calls and clone size come straight from that table; D and trimming were deduced from the DNA. The sample table contains about 150,000 clones; only one count was recorded for around 94% of them. The ten largest clonotypes hold 1.3% of the sample.

This specimen's time point label, per the study, means: baseline before first vaccination. Vaccinee samples came from UK trials COV001 and COV002, including a single-blind randomized controlled phase 2/3 trial of AZD1222 (ChAdOx1 nCoV-19) in healthy adults. For TCRbeta chain sequencing, PBMC samples from trial participants were taken at day 0 and at day 28 after the second dose. The sample was peripheral blood, taken on day 0 of AZD1222 vaccination. This receptor chain uses TRBV2 and TRBJ1-4; the D gene identity is not certain. The TCR sequence derives from an adult in good health. Here the CDR3 is given as CASKGTENEKLFF. DNA sequence: TGTGCCAGCAAGGGAACGGAGAATGAAAAACTGTTTTTT.